This is a list of T cell receptor beta chains from one sample in a study of T cell responses to AZD1222 COVID-19 vaccine. Libraries were prepared by immunoSEQ multiplex PCR; TCRdb keeps only in-frame clonotypes and omits some of them. The data contain about 78,000 clones, around 87% of them singletons. This specimen consisted of peripheral blood, obtained on day 0 of AZD1222 vaccination. All receptors come from an adult in good health. Both conserved end residues are part of each CDR3. D genes are given only for firm matches. Size is omitted from some rows. Given values are once, few, many or a class for expanded clones.

.,TRBV6-5,.,TRBJ1-2,CASGQSRGSYGYTF,TGTGCCAGCGGTCAATCCAGGGGCTCCTATGGCTACACCTTC
.,TRBV19,.,TRBJ2-1,CASSIDQRASYNEQFF,TGTGCCAGTAGTATAGATCAACGGGCTAGCTACAATGAGCAGTTCTTC
.,TRBV6-5,.,TRBJ1-2,CASEEGLGYGYTF,TGTGCCAGCGAGGAGGGGTTGGGCTATGGCTACACCTTC
.,TRBV19,TRBD1,TRBJ2-7,CASRPGQGAGEQYF,TGTGCCAGCCGACCGGGACAGGGGGCGGGCGAGCAGTACTTC
.,TRBV2,.,TRBJ1-3,CASSEVGAINTIYF,TGTGCCAGCAGTGAAGTTGGTGCGATAAACACCATATATTTT
few,TRBV6-5,.,TRBJ1-1,CASSRVNTEAFF,TGTGCCAGCTCCCGGGTGAACACTGAAGCTTTCTTT
.,TRBV12-5,TRBD2,TRBJ2-3,CASGLRGTTLGGDTQYF,TGTGCTAGTGGTTTGCGGGGGACTACCCTGGGGGGAGATACGCAGTATTTT
.,TRBV11-2,.,TRBJ1-6,CASSLGNSPLHF,TGTGCCAGCAGCTTAGGGAATTCACCCCTCCACTTT
.,TRBV28,TRBD1,TRBJ1-1,CASGEGQGLMNTEAFF,TGTGCCAGCGGGGAGGGACAGGGACTTATGAACACTGAAGCTTTCTTT
once,TRBV11-2,.,TRBJ2-3,CASSLSGLDTDTQYF,TGTGCCAGCAGCTTATCCGGGCTTGATACAGATACGCAGTATTTT
.,TRBV3-1/TRBV3-2,.,TRBJ1-3,CASSQQSGNTIYF,TGTGCCAGCAGCCAGCAGTCTGGAAACACCATATATTTT
.,TRBV11-2,.,TRBJ2-7,CASSLGTDTYEQYF,TGTGCCAGCAGCTTAGGGACAGACACCTACGAGCAGTACTTC
.,TRBV12-3/TRBV12-4,.,TRBJ1-2,CASSLFRDDGYTF,TGTGCCAGCAGTTTATTCAGGGACGATGGCTACACCTTC
.,TRBV29-1,.,TRBJ2-7,CSVMGDTPYEQYF,TGCAGCGTGATGGGGGACACCCCCTACGAGCAGTACTTC
.,TRBV28,.,TRBJ1-1,CASSPFSGPQFMNTEAFF,TGTGCCAGCAGTCCGTTCTCAGGGCCCCAATTCATGAACACTGAAGCTTTCTTT
.,TRBV11-2,TRBD2,TRBJ2-2,CASSGGSGRTFF,TGTGCCAGCAGTGGGGGAAGCGGGAGAACGTTTTTT
many,TRBV20-1,.,TRBJ1-6,CSARRGQTLHF,TGCAGTGCTAGGCGGGGACAAACCCTCCACTTT
.,TRBV7-2,.,TRBJ1-2,CASSLALIGSGYTF,TGTGCCAGCAGCTTAGCGCTGATAGGGAGTGGCTACACCTTC
.,TRBV28,.,TRBJ1-4,CASSLIWNEDPNEKLFF,TGTGCCAGCAGTTTAATTTGGAATGAGGACCCAAATGAAAAACTGTTTTTT
.,TRBV7-2,.,TRBJ2-1,CASSPNGGNNEQFF,TGTGCCAGCAGCCCTAACGGGGGAAACAATGAGCAGTTCTTC
.,TRBV7-9,.,TRBJ1-1,CASSFFGPGDTEAFF,TGTGCCAGCAGCTTTTTTGGGCCAGGAGACACTGAAGCTTTCTTT
.,TRBV7-2,TRBD1,TRBJ2-7,CASSFLGQASYEQYF,TGTGCCAGCAGCTTTTTGGGACAGGCCTCCTACGAGCAGTACTTC
.,TRBV14,.,TRBJ2-3,CASSPGLSTDTQYF,TGTGCCAGCAGCCCCGGACTTAGCACAGATACGCAGTATTTT
.,TRBV4-1,TRBD1,TRBJ2-1,CASSRTQGASYEQFF,TGCGCCAGCAGCCGAACCCAGGGGGCTTCTTATGAGCAGTTCTTC
.,TRBV18,.,TRBJ1-2,CASSPEVPAGYGYTF,TGTGCCAGCTCACCTGAAGTGCCGGCGGGCTATGGCTACACCTTC
.,TRBV5-5,.,TRBJ1-1,CASSLTVNTEAFF,TGTGCCAGCAGCCTGACAGTAAACACTGAAGCTTTCTTT
.,TRBV6-5,.,TRBJ2-6,CASSLQGVSGANVLTF,TGTGCCAGCAGTTTACAGGGCGTCTCTGGGGCCAACGTCCTGACTTTC
.,TRBV4-3,.,TRBJ1-3,CASSQDSANSGNTIYF,TGCGCCAGCAGCCAAGATAGTGCCAACTCTGGAAACACCATATATTTT
.,TRBV6-6,.,TRBJ1-6,CASSYSIRSLNSPLHF,TGTGCCAGCAGTTACTCGATTAGGAGCCTCAATTCACCCCTCCACTTT
.,TRBV12-3/TRBV12-4,.,TRBJ1-2,CASSWDNYGYTF,TGTGCCAGCAGTTGGGACAACTATGGCTACACCTTC
.,TRBV6-5,TRBD2,TRBJ2-1,CASRKTSGSTNEQFF,TGTGCCAGCAGAAAGACTAGCGGGAGTACGAATGAGCAGTTCTTC
.,TRBV3-1/TRBV3-2,.,TRBJ2-1,CASSQGIVASSYNEQFF,TGTGCCAGCAGCCAAGGGATAGTCGCGAGCTCCTACAATGAGCAGTTCTTC
.,TRBV11-2,TRBD2,TRBJ2-1,CASSYAGLAGGDEQFF,TGTGCCAGCAGCTATGCGGGACTAGCGGGAGGAGATGAGCAGTTCTTC
.,TRBV2,TRBD1,TRBJ1-4,CASRETGGSEKLFF,TGTGCCAGCAGGGAGACAGGGGGGTCGGAAAAACTGTTTTTT
.,TRBV7-2,TRBD2,TRBJ2-1,CASSLKLAGYNEQFF,TGTGCCAGCAGCTTAAAGCTAGCGGGATACAATGAGCAGTTCTTC
.,TRBV19,.,TRBJ2-7,CASSMEHQGSSYEQYF,TGTGCCAGTAGTATGGAGCACCAGGGAAGCTCCTACGAGCAGTACTTC
.,TRBV11-2,.,TRBJ2-3,CASSLVAGATDTQYF,TGTGCCAGCAGCTTAGTGGCGGGTGCCACAGATACGCAGTATTTT
.,TRBV19,.,TRBJ2-3,CASSPGTSTDTQYF,TGTGCCAGTAGCCCCGGGACATCAACAGATACGCAGTATTTT
.,TRBV4-2,.,TRBJ2-6,CASSHRKDSGANVLTF,TGTGCCAGCAGCCACAGAAAGGACTCTGGGGCCAACGTCCTGACTTTC
.,TRBV18,TRBD2,TRBJ2-2,CASSSSRTSAGELFF,TGTGCCAGCTCGAGCTCTCGGACTAGCGCCGGGGAGCTGTTTTTT
.,TRBV5-1,.,TRBJ2-3,CASSPRTDTQYF,TGCGCCAGCAGCCCTCGCACAGATACGCAGTATTTT
.,TRBV6-5,.,TRBJ1-6,CASSPQTQHSPLHF,TGTGCCAGCAGCCCACAGACTCAACACTCACCCCTCCACTTT